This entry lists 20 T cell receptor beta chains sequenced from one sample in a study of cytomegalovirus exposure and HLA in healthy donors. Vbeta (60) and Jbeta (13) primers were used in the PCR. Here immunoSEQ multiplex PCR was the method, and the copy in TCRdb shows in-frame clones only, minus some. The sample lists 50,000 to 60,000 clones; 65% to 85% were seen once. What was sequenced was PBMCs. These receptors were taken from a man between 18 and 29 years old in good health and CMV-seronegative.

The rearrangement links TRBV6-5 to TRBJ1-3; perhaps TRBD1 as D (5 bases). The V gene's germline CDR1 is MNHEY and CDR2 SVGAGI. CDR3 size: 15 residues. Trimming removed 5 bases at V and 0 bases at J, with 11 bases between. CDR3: CASSRQIPSGNTIYF. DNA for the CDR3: TGTGCCAGCAGTCGACAGATCCCCTCTGGAAACACCATATATTTT.

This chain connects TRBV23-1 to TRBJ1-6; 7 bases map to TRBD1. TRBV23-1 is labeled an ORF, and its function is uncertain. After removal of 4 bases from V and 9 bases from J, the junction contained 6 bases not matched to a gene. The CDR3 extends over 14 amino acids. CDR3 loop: CASSRQGRTSPLHF. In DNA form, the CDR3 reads TGCGCCAGCAGTCGACAGGGCCGAACTTCACCCCTCCACTTT.

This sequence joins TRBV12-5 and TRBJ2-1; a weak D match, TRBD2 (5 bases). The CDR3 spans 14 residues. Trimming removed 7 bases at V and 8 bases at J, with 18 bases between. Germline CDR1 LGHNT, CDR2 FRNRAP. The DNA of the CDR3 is TGTGCTAGTGCTCTATCCCGCTTGGGAGATGAGCAGTTCTTC. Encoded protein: CASALSRLGDEQFF.

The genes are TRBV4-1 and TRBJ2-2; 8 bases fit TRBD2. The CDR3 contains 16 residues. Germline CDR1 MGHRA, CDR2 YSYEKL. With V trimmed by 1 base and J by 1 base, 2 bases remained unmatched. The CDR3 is CASSQGSGRNTGELFF. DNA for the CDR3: TGCGCCAGCAGCCAAGGAAGCGGGAGGAACACCGGGGAGCTGTTTTTT.

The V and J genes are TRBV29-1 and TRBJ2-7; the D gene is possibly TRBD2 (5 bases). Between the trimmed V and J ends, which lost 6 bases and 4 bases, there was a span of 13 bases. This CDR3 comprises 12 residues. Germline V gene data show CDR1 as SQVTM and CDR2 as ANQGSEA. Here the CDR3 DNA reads TGCAGCGTCCAGCCGGGAACTTACGAGCAGTACTTC. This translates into CSVQPGTYEQYF.

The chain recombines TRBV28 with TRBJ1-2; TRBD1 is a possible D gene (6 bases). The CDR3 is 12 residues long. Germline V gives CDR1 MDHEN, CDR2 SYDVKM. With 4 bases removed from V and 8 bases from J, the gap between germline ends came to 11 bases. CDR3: CASSWGGWGYTF. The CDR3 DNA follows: TGTGCCAGCAGTTGGGGGGGCTGGGGCTACACCTTC.

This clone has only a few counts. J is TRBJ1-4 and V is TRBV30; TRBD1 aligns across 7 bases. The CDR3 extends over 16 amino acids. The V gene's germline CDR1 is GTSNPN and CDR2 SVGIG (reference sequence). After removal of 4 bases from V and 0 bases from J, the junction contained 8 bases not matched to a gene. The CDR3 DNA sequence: TGTGCCTGGAAACGACAGGGATATGCAACTAATGAAAAACTGTTTTTT. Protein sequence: CAWKRQGYATNEKLFF.

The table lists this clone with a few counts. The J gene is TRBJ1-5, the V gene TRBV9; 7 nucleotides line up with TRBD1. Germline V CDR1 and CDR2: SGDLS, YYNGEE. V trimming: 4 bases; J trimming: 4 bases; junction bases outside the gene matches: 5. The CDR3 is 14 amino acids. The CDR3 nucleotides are TGTGCCAGCAGCTCGGGACAGACGAATCAGCCCCAGCATTTT. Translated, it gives CASSSGQTNQPQHF.

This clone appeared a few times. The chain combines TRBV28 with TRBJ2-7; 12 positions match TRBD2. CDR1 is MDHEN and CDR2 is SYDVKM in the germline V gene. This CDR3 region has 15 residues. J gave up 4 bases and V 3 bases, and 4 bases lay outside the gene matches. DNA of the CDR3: TGTGCCAGCAGTTTCCCCGGGACTAGCGGGTACGAGCAGTACTTC. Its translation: CASSFPGTSGYEQYF.

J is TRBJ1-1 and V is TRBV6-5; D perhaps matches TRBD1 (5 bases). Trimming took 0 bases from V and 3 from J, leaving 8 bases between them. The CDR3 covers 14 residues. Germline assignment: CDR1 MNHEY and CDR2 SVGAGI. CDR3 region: CASSYSGRDTEAFF. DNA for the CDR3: TGTGCCAGCAGTTACTCGGGCAGGGACACTGAAGCTTTCTTT.

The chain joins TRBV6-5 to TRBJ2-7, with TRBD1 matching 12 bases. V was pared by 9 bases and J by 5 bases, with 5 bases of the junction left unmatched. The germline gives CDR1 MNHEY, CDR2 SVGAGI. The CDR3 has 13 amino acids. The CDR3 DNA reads TGTGCCAGTTCGGGACAGGGGGCGAACGAGCAGTACTTC. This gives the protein CASSGQGANEQYF.

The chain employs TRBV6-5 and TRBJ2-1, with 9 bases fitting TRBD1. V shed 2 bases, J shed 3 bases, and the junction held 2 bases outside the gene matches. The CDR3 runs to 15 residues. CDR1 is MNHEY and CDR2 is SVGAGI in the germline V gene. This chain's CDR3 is CASSYGDRVYNEQFF. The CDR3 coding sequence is TGTGCCAGCAGTTACGGGGACAGGGTCTACAATGAGCAGTTCTTC.

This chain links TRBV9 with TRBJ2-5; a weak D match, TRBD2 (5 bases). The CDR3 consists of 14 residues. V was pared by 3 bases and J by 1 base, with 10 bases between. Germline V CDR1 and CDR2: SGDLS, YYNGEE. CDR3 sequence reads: CASSDGLTQETQYF. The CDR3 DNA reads TGTGCCAGCAGCGATGGACTGACCCAAGAGACCCAGTACTTC.

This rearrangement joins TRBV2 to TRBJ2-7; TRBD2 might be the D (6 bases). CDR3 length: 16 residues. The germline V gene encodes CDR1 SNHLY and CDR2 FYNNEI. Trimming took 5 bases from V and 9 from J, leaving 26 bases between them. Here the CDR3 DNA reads TGTGCCAGCAGTCCATCTGGGGCTAGCTCGGGGGAGTGGCAGTACTTC. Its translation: CASSPSGASSGEWQYF. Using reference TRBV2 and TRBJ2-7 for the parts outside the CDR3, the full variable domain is EPEVTQTPSHQVTQMGQEVILRCVPISNHLYFYWYRQILGQKVEFLVSFYNNEISEKSEIFDDQFSVERPDGSNFTLKIRSTKLEDSAMYFCASSPSGASSGEWQYFGPGTRLTVT.

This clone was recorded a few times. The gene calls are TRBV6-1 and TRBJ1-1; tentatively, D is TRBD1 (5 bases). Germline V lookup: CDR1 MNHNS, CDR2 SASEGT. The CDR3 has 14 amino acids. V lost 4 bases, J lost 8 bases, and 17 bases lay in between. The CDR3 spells CASSGIQLGGEAFF. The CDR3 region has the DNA TGTGCCAGCAGTGGAATACAGCTCGGGGGGGAAGCTTTCTTT.

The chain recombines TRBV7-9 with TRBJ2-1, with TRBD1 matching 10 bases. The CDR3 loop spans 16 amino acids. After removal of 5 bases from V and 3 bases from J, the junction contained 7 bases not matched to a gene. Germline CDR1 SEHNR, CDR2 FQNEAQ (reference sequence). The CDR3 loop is CASSPVGTGDYNEQFF. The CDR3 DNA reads TGTGCCAGCAGCCCCGTCGGGACAGGGGACTACAATGAGCAGTTCTTC.

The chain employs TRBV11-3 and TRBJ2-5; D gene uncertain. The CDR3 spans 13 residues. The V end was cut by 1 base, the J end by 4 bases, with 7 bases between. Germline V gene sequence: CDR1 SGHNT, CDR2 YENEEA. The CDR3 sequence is CASSLAFRETQYF. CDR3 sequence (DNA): TGTGCCAGCAGCTTAGCGTTCAGAGAGACCCAGTACTTC.

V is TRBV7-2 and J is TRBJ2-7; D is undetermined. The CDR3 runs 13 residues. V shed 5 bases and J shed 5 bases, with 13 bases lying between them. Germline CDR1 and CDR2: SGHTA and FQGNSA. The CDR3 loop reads CASSLGPINEQYF. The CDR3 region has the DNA TGTGCCAGCAGCCTGGGCCCCATCAACGAGCAGTACTTC.

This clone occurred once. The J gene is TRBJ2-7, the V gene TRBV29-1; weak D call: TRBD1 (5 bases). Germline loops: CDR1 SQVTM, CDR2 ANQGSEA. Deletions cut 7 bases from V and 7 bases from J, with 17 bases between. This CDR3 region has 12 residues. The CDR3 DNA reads TGCAGCGCGTCGACAGTTCCCGTAGAGCAGTACTTC. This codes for CSASTVPVEQYF.

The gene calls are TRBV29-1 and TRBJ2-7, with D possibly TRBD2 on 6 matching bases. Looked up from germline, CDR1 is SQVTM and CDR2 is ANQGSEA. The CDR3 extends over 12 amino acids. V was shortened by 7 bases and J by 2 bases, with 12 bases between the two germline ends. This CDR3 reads CSGGGNPYEQYF. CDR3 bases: TGCAGCGGTGGAGGGAACCCCTACGAGCAGTACTTC.